This TCR beta chain was recorded in a study of T cell responses to AZD1222 COVID-19 vaccine. Regarding the study as a whole: Researchers took repertoire samples only after the peak T cell response had come.

Sequenced by immunoSEQ multiplex PCR; TCRdb stores in-frame clones only, minus some. The sample lists about 99,000 clones, around nine tenths occurring once. Germline CDR1 reads SNHLY; CDR2 reads FYNNEI. The CDR3 totals 17 residues. J was trimmed by 1 base and V by 4 bases; bases with no gene match: 12. As for this clone: The antigen remains undetermined.

This rearrangement joins TRBV2 to TRBJ1-1, with 7 bases that match TRBD1. This receptor was identified in an adult in good health. The starting material was peripheral blood, obtained on day 0 of AZD1222 vaccination. In nucleotides, the CDR3 is TGTGCCAGCAGTGGGAGGGGTACAGGGGATGGGAACACTGAAGCTTTCTTT. It encodes CASSGRGTGDGNTEAFF.